The rows below give T cell receptor beta chains drawn from one sample of a study of cytomegalovirus exposure and HLA in healthy donors. Here immunoSEQ multiplex PCR was the method, and the copy in TCRdb shows in-frame clones only, minus some. The data contain about 98,000 clones, around 68% of them singletons. The sequenced sample consisted of PBMCs. These receptors all come from a female donor in good health and CMV-seronegative. CDR3s include the opening cysteine and the closing phenylalanine or tryptophan. Each record gives: clone size, V gene, CDR3 protein. Size values are once, few and many counts, or a class for expanded clones, and some rows have none.

- | TRBV7-2 | CASSLTGVDNGYTF
once | TRBV7-6 | CASSNQAAGIGTEAFF
- | TRBV5-6 | CASSLGTGSTEAFF
- | TRBV4-2 | CASSQAKGGKDGYTF
once | TRBV27 | CATQHGQGYNEQFF
- | TRBV19 | CASSIGQGAIFAFF
few | TRBV6-4 | CASSTSGGGNEQFF
- | TRBV13 | CASSKTGDEQYF
- | TRBV15 | CATSRNKGFSGNTIYF
- | TRBV29-1 | CSVEESTEAFF
- | TRBV19 | CASSHGSPAEPQHF
- | TRBV7-9 | CASSPHWTEGNTEAFF
- | TRBV6-4 | CASSEAESNEQFF
- | TRBV2 | CASSDRLAGVEQFF
- | TRBV18 | CASSPSNLNTEAFF
once | TRBV12-5 | CASGLPAEAFF
- | TRBV10-3 | CAIGSGRNTDTQYF
- | TRBV11-3 | CASSLNRGSAYEQYF
- | TRBV19 | CASSIDYEDTNYGYTF
few | TRBV12-5 | CASGFFQGQYEQYF
once | TRBV20-1 | CSASAWSGGYF
- | TRBV6-5 | CASSWDRGGYTF
few | TRBV5-1 | CASSRTEGSYNEQFF
- | TRBV2 | CASKEGDLAGASTDTQYF
- | TRBV6-1 | CASSESREMNTEAFF
- | TRBV6-1 | CASSWGTSTEAFF
- | TRBV5-1 | CASNPGTSGEQFF
- | TRBV29-1 | CSALRGNTEAFF